This T cell receptor beta chain was sequenced for a study of human T cells and chemical hapten exposure. Turning to the study itself: The upper back received 0.01% DPC by patch testing, with results read at 6 days. Findings and limits, study-wide: Sensitization with DPC brought no change to TCRs above 1 in 1000 in frequency.

This clonotype was counted at least ten times. Its antigen is still unknown. Individual cDNA molecules received unique molecular identifiers in the library. TCRdb reanalysed the RACE reads using MiXCR and keeps one entry per CDR3 protein. Here the sample spans approximately 350,000 distinct CDR3 sequences, about 7% being singletons. The V and J ends lost 6 bases and 10 bases, in that order; junction bases with no gene match: 5. This CDR3 is 14 amino acids long. From germline, CDR1 is MNHEY and CDR2 SVGAGI. Time point here: patch test 1, 2 weeks after DPC sensitization. The treatment denotes: therapeutic diphenylcyclopropenone sensitization with weekly scalp DPC.

The gene calls are TRBV6-5 and TRBJ1-6; 11 nucleotides align to TRBD1. The sample consisted of whole blood, taken in connection with sensitization to the hapten diphenylcyclopropenone (DPC). This receptor was taken from a woman aged 18-29 years with alopecia areata. Some clones in this sample may be carry-over from other donors' samples. The CDR3 spells CASRLDRGQSPLHF. The CDR3, as DNA: TGTGCCAGCAGGTTGGACAGGGGGCAGTCACCCCTCCACTTT.